A single sample gave rise to the 14 T cell receptor beta chains below, sequenced in a study of identical twins. TCRdb re-analysed the 5' RACE reads in MiXCR, keeping a single row per CDR3 protein. The sample comprises 750,000 to 950,000 distinct CDR3 sequences, around an eighth of which are singletons, and under 2% rests with the top ten. The sample was also reused in another study, on yellow fever vaccine responses in identical twins.

The sequenced material came from PBMCs. The receptor source for this set is a woman in her late teens or twenties in good health.

This clonotype was detected only a few times. This sequence joins TRBV28 and TRBJ1-5, with 10 positions matching TRBD1. CDR3 length equals 17 residues. Germline loops: CDR1 MDHEN, CDR2 SYDVKM. Trimming removed 6 bases from V and 0 bases from J; junction bases left unmatched: 8. The CDR3 DNA sequence: TGTGCCAGCAGGAGAAACCGGGACAGGGGTAGCAATCAGCCCCAGCATTTT. Amino acids: CASRRNRDRGSNQPQHF.

A few counts support this clonotype. This sequence joins TRBV7-9 and TRBJ1-1, with D uncertain. The CDR3 covers 13 residues. Trimming left V 7 bases short and J 4 bases short, with 13 bases between. Germline CDR1 is SEHNR and CDR2 is FQNEAQ (reference sequence). This CDR3 is CASTILGGTEAFF. In nucleotides, the CDR3 is TGTGCCAGCACCATTTTGGGTGGCACTGAAGCTTTCTTT. The full variable domain, its missing parts supplied by reference TRBV7-9 and TRBJ1-1, is DTGVSQNPRHKITKRGQNVTFRCDPISEHNRLYWYRQTLGQGPEFLTYFQNEAQLEKSRLLSDRFSAERPKGSFSTLEIQRTEQGDSAMYLCASTILGGTEAFFGQGTRLTVV.

This clonotype was seen many times. The chain combines TRBV6-1 with TRBJ2-2; a weak D match, TRBD1 (6 bases). The CDR3 has 16 amino acids. Germline V gene data show CDR1 as MNHNS and CDR2 as SASEGT. Trimming pared 6 bases from V and 6 bases from J, leaving 20 bases between. The CDR3 bases are TGTGCCAGCAGCTCCCGGGACAAGATTCCTGCCGGGGAGCTGTTTTTT. Its protein is CASSSRDKIPAGELFF.

This clonotype was counted between two and nine times. The CDR3 DNA reads as TGTGCCACCACTTCCTCCGGGACAGGGGGTTACATTCAGTACTTC. It codes for CATTSSGTGGYIQYF. This chain connects TRBV10-3 to TRBJ2-4, with 11 positions matching TRBD1. The CDR3 covers 15 residues. Per germline, CDR1 ENHRY and CDR2 SYGVKD. J lost 8 bases, V lost 10 bases, and 13 bases had no gene match.

The chain has TRBV7-2 and TRBJ2-3; D unclear. This CDR3 is built from 14 residues. V was trimmed by 2 bases and J by 4 bases, leaving 10 bases between them. Germline V gives CDR1 SGHTA, CDR2 FQGNSA. The CDR3 protein is CASSLYLTPDTQYF. The CDR3 nucleotides are TGTGCCAGCAGCTTATACCTGACCCCAGATACGCAGTATTTT.

This clonotype was found many times. This chain uses TRBV12-3 or TRBV12-4 with TRBJ1-4; D unresolved. The germline V and J ends were trimmed by 5 bases and 7 bases, with 8 bases remaining between them. This CDR3 contains 12 residues. Written as DNA, the CDR3 is TGTGCCAGCAGTCATAATAGTGAAAAACTGTTTTTT. Amino acids: CASSHNSEKLFF.

This clonotype was recorded a few times. The rearrangement joins TRBV12-3 or TRBV12-4 to TRBJ1-1; 11 bases agree with TRBD1. Trimming removed 3 bases from V and 4 bases from J; junction bases left unmatched: 7. The CDR3 loop spans 16 amino acids. In DNA form, the CDR3 reads TGTGCCAGCAGTTTTCTGGACAGGGGGCAGGGCACTGAAGCTTTCTTT. Its protein product is CASSFLDRGQGTEAFF.

The table lists this clonotype with many counts. The chain employs TRBV20-1 and TRBJ2-1; a weak D match, TRBD2 (5 bases). The germline CDR1 and CDR2 sequences are DFQATT and SNEGSKA (reference sequence). V was pared by 5 bases and J by 0 bases, with 11 bases between. The CDR3 has 14 residues. The CDR3 reads CSASDWSSYNEQFF. CDR3 bases: TGCAGTGCTTCGGACTGGAGCTCCTACAATGAGCAGTTCTTC.

In its sample, this clonotype was seen many times. The rearrangement joins TRBV7-2 to TRBJ2-1; TRBD2 aligns across 8 bases. The CDR3 totals 16 residues. V shed 5 bases and J 4 bases; nucleotides not matched to a gene: 10. Germline V gives CDR1 SGHTA, CDR2 FQGNSA. As DNA, the CDR3 is TGTGCCAGCAGCGCCGGACTAGCTGGGGCTTACAATGAGCAGTTCTTC. This translates into CASSAGLAGAYNEQFF.

This chain joins TRBV4-1 and TRBJ1-3; 9 positions match TRBD1. Germline V gene sequence: CDR1 MGHRA, CDR2 YSYEKL. The junction had 9 bases not matched to a gene; V was cut back by 3 bases and J by 0 bases. The length of the CDR3 is 18 residues. The CDR3 spells CASSHGTGRHPSGNTIYF. CDR3 nucleotides: TGCGCCAGCAGCCATGGGACAGGGCGGCATCCCTCTGGAAACACCATATATTTT.

A few counts support this clonotype. The CDR3 sequence: CASIQSSSFSEAFF. The CDR3 nucleotides read TGTGCCAGCATTCAGTCATCGTCGTTTTCTGAAGCTTTCTTT. This chain uses TRBV12-3 or TRBV12-4 with TRBJ1-1; no clear D. The CDR3 extends over 14 amino acids. The germline V and J ends were trimmed by 7 bases and 6 bases, with 18 bases remaining between them.

The V and J genes are TRBV9 and TRBJ2-7; a weak D match, TRBD1 (5 bases). Per germline, CDR1 SGDLS and CDR2 YYNGEE. The ends were cut back, 0 bases at V and 2 bases at J, with 12 bases in the middle. The CDR3 totals 15 residues. This chain's CDR3 is CASSVGWTSAYEQYF. The CDR3 coding sequence is TGTGCCAGCAGCGTAGGTTGGACATCAGCCTACGAGCAGTACTTC.

This clonotype has a count of ten or more. The gene calls are TRBV10-3 and TRBJ2-3; TRBD2 aligns across 7 bases. The CDR3 extends over 13 amino acids. V lost 6 bases to trimming and J lost 3 bases; unmatched junction nucleotides: 3. Germline CDR1 reads ENHRY; CDR2 reads SYGVKD. This chain's CDR3 is CAISPGRTDTQYF. The CDR3 bases are TGTGCCATCAGCCCCGGGAGGACAGATACGCAGTATTTT.

This clonotype was counted ten times or more. The chain couples TRBV25-1 to TRBJ1-2, with 8 positions matching TRBD1. V shed 6 bases and J 1 base; nucleotides not matched to a gene: 7. Per germline, CDR1 MGHDK and CDR2 SYGVNS. The CDR3 extends over 15 amino acids. The CDR3 sequence: CASSRDRTNNYGYTF. CDR3 nucleotide sequence: TGTGCCAGCAGCCGGGACAGGACGAATAACTATGGCTACACCTTC.